This TCR beta chain was sequenced for a study of CD8+ T cells in alopecia areata (dated by TCRdb to 2017 to 2018). About the investigation overall: The treated patients, all with moderate-to-severe alopecia areata, were enrolled in an open-label pilot trial of oral tofacitinib given at 5 to 10 mg twice daily. Scalp clonality was compared among normal scalp (n=4), patchy alopecia areata scalp (n=8), and alopecia totalis/universalis scalp (n=8). Tofacitinib-treated patients had biopsies at baseline and at 4 and 24 weeks of treatment, with a later scalp biopsy in several patients. On the human side, TCRbeta sequencing was run on scalp tissue and on sorted CD4+ and CD8+ peripheral blood T cells from healthy controls and from alopecia areata patients with either patchy or totalis/universalis disease. TCRbeta CDR3 regions were amplified by immunoSEQ multiplex PCR with 35 Vbeta forward and 13 Jbeta reverse primers. In treated patients, disease severity was measured using the SALT score, which gives the percentage of scalp surface area affected. To study T cell clonal expansion in alopecia areata, the researchers applied high-throughput TCRbeta sequencing to both the C3H/HeJ mouse model and human patients. The RNA source kit depended on sample type: the PAXgene miRNA kit for fixed scalp, the miRNeasy kit for PBMCs, and the RNeasy kit for mouse skin. Tofacitinib was administered for 6 to 18 months, and 6 months of follow-up off drug were then conducted to assess delayed response and recurrence.

The receptor library was made with the immunoSEQ multiplex PCR assay. To provide template for TCR sequencing, every sample had RNA extracted and reverse transcribed into cDNA. SuperScript III was used to make first-strand cDNA, primed with a 2:1 mix of oligo-dT and random hexamers. A synthetic immune receptor repertoire was used to assess amplification bias, and residual bias was removed computationally. Processing in the source paper ran as follows. Raw reads were preprocessed for error removal, and CDR3 was defined according to IMGT conventions as running from the conserved cysteine to phenylalanine. To get clonality, Shannon entropy was normalized by log2 of the number of productive unique TCRs and the result was subtracted from 1. Whether each scalp clone was CD4 or CD8 was inferred by checking scalp TCRbeta sequences against the CD4 and CD8 repertoires from sorted blood. The table was pulled from immuneACCESS by TCRdb, which kept in-frame rearrangements only. Such tables lose some clones; where checked, under half of the loss comes from unresolved V genes, and the rest has no known cause. V and J calls and clone size are given by that table; D and trimming were obtained from the DNA. In this sample the table shows around 86,000 clones, around 71% of which occur a single time. The ten largest clones take up approximately 15% of the sample.

The label giving this sample's treatment or condition can be read as: oral pan-JAK inhibitor, 5-10 mg twice daily. Lesional scalp punch biopsies and peripheral blood were collected from alopecia areata patients. PBMCs were separated by density centrifugation and stained for CD3, CD4 and CD8, after which CD4+ and CD8+ T cells were sorted on a FACSAria. This clone was counted once. Its specific antigen is unknown. No qualities accompany the bases; no much larger clone lies one base away. Trimming removed 4 bases from V and 6 bases from J, leaving 9 bases between the germline ends. Taken from cysteine to phenylalanine, the CDR3 has 12 residues. The read is trimmed to its CDR3 DNA, 36 bases read in frame from base 1. CDR1 is given as SGHDT and CDR2 as YYEEEE, both from the germline V gene. Broad study findings and their caveats: Shared TCR sequences between patients were less evident than in mice, which may be partly attributable to HLA diversity in the patient population. Unlike mouse skin, where gammadelta T cells dominate, normal human skin contains resident alphabeta T cells that get sequenced too, which complicates analysis of the scalp TCR repertoire. During tofacitinib treatment, many expanded lesional clones stuck around in both scalp and blood, and this persistence may partly explain why relapse happens after treatment is stopped. Compared with normal scalp, lesional scalp had higher clonality and more expanded CD8+ clones, particularly in alopecia totalis/universalis, a pattern that suggests antigenic drive. Because the treated cohort was small and had just a single nonresponder, larger studies are needed to establish links between baseline CD8+ expansion and response. Scalp clonality and the number of expanded CD8+ clones among the top 100 scalp clones were significantly decreased by tofacitinib.

The TCR sequence derives from a human donor with alopecia areata. The sample consisted of CD8+ T cells sorted from blood, taken around week 42, from a patient treated with tofacitinib. The rearrangement joined TRBV5-6 to TRBJ2-3, with the D gene not confidently named. The DNA is as follows: TGTGCCAGCAGCGACCTACTGGATACGCAGTATTTT. The resulting protein is CASSDLLDTQYF.